This T cell receptor (beta chain) was captured by sequencing in a study of blood T cell repertoires in COVID-19 (TCRdb year 2020). In terms of the full investigation: Samples covering the acute and convalescent phases of COVID-19 were provided by collaborators in the United States, Italy and Spain. The material from the prospective study consisted of cDNA or gDNA derived from T cells, B-cell-depleted T cells, or PBMCs. The repertoires were released in a freely available public database meant as a resource for research on the immune response to SARS-CoV-2. Where available, HLA class I and class II types were obtained from metadata supplied by the sample provider rather than from assay-based typing. The dataset comprised deeply sampled blood TCRbeta repertoires from subjects exposed to, actively infected with, or recovered from COVID-19. The samples were drawn from two sources: the first 160 participants of the ongoing ImmuneRACE study, and 1,000 to 1,500 subjects contributed by 6 global collaborators. The sample metadata nearly always contained a de-identified subject ID, COVID-19 status, age in years and sex.

What the authors observed across the whole study: The quantity of clinical and demographic metadata differed by source and by participant and was supplied without curation.

Whole blood was collected in K2EDTA tubes by collaborating institutions according to the institutions' own protocols. For TCRbeta analysis, collaborators shipped samples in one of three forms: frozen whole blood, isolated PBMCs, or DNA extracted from either of those sample types. The immunoSEQ Assay, a bias-controlled multiplex PCR, was used to amplify TCRbeta CDR3 regions from genomic DNA. In the paper's pipeline: The number of nucleated cells in each sample was estimated by amplification of reference gene primers within the assay. To quantify the absolute abundance of each unique TCRbeta CDR3 rearrangement, sequence reads were collapsed and filtered. For each sample, productive Simpson clonality was calculated as the square root of Simpson's diversity index across productive rearrangements. Here the immuneACCESS table is served through TCRdb, limited to in-frame sequences with V and J called. Missing clones are a known gap in these copies; in checked studies unresolved V genes cover under half, and the rest lacks a known reason. V, J and clone size reflect that table, while D and trimming were determined from the DNA. The sample yields about 130,000 clones; roughly 79% were counted once. Of the sample, 10% to 14% falls within the top ten clones.

V ends up 4 bases short and J 4 bases short, with an unmatched junction base count of 9. The germline V gene encodes CDR1 SQVTM and CDR2 ANQGSEA. From its cysteine to its phenylalanine, the CDR3 spans 16 amino acids. The DNA shown is the 48-base CDR3, in frame from base 1. With respect to this clone: It lacks a known antigen. No per-base quality is available; no much larger clone lies one base away.

This clonotype was sampled from a human donor in a cohort sampled during active COVID-19. The specimen sequenced was peripheral blood. Recombination connected TRBV29-1 to TRBJ2-5; TRBD2 fits 13 bases in the junction. The CDR3: CSVGTSGGAWGETQYF. The nucleotide sequence reads as follows: TGCAGCGTTGGAACTAGCGGGGGGGCGTGGGGAGAGACCCAGTACTTC.